What follows describes a single TCR beta chain. Assay: immunoSEQ multiplex PCR; the TCRdb copy retains only in-frame clones and omits some. In the table there are about 2.1 million clones, roughly 91% of which are singletons. Germline values: CDR1 MDHEN, CDR2 SYDVKM. The CDR3 contains 18 residues. With 2 bases clipped from V and 1 base from J, the junction kept 11 bases outside the gene matches. These data are taken from a study of shared clonotypes between healthy human individuals. Naive CD8 cells comprised CD45RO-negative, CCR7-positively selected cells, excluding terminally differentiated effector memory CD45RA+ cells.

The chain joins TRBV28 to TRBJ2-5, with 9 bases that match TRBD2. Specimen: naive CD8+ T cells from PBMCs. The source is a man younger than 35 in good health. Some clones in this sample may be carry-over from other donors' samples. CDR3 sequence reads: CASSLGSLAGTRQETQYF. In nucleotides, the CDR3 is TGTGCCAGCAGTTTAGGGTCCCTAGCGGGAACCCGCCAAGAGACCCAGTACTTC.